The rows below give T cell receptor beta chains drawn from one sample of a study of cytotoxic CD8 clonotypes in ibrutinib-treated CLL. Measured with immunoSEQ multiplex PCR; TCRdb has only the in-frame clones, and not every one. The sample has over 25,000 clones; roughly 57% are singletons. The specimen comprised PBMCs, sampled before ibrutinib treatment. The receptors come from a human donor with chronic lymphocytic leukemia. Each CDR3 is given with its conserved first and last residue.

v_gene | CDR3aa
TRBV30 | CAADRGYEQYF
TRBV5-1 | CASSLVAGPNNEQFF
TRBV18 | CASSPRQGVYEQYF
TRBV5-1 | CASSLVVGIRTDTQYF
TRBV25-1 | CASSATSGQVDGNTIYF
TRBV4-1 | CASSQEGDGWGANVLTF
TRBV9 | CASSNTDTQYF
TRBV9 | CASSGDRTSTDTQYF
TRBV6-1 | CASSETESSGANVLTF
TRBV27 | CASSDGAQETQYF
TRBV6-5 | CASSYSKGSGNTIYF
TRBV6-6 | CASSANDRVYNSPLHF
TRBV5-6 | CARPPYEQYF
TRBV10-2 | CASRSNLNTEAFF
TRBV7-2 | CASSPSANEKLFF
TRBV7-8 | CASSLAGGELSNQPQHF
TRBV5-8 | CASSPLFYEQYF
TRBV27 | CASRTGGVNIQYF
TRBV7-9 | CASSSGQGGGNSPLHF
TRBV10-2 | CASRVPRQGNTEAFF
TRBV6-4 | CASSETGDTDTQYF
TRBV5-1 | CASSRLPDTPYNEQFF
TRBV7-9 | CASSAGTELYQPQHF
TRBV18 | CASSPQGAAEAFF
TRBV7-8 | CASSPFGTGLFGYTF
TRBV10-3 | CAIRGASRDSHQPQHF
TRBV4-1 | CASSQGGGGPLMTGYTF
TRBV7-2 | CASSFVVTSSGNTIYF
TRBV5-4 | CASSPPGGNEQYF
TRBV7-6 | CASSPDTRTRETQYF
TRBV19 | CASSIERGSNTGELFF
TRBV5-1 | CASSFTGPGELFF
TRBV4-2 | CASSQDRSWAGGTGYTF
TRBV2 | CASTPSGMSTDTQYF
TRBV11-1 | CASSWDRVNEQYF
TRBV5-3 | CARSSISGGSQETQYF
TRBV5-8 | CASSLGREPDTEAFF
TRBV21-1 | CASRHNQPQHF
TRBV5-4 | CASSLEDSNYEQYF
TRBV7-9 | CASSPKGGELATNEKLFF
TRBV5-5 | CASRRDWGSGYEQYF
TRBV5-4 | CASSLGRQGSGTQYF
TRBV7-9 | CASSSEVRYEQYF
TRBV6-5 | CASSYSGAYGYTF
TRBV20-1 | CAGRSNYGYTF
TRBV6-5 | CASRPPGGAQYF
TRBV10-1 | CASSENAGNLYNEQFF
TRBV11-3 | CASSLDGREGNTEAFF
TRBV27 | CASSSPTGTYEQYF
TRBV4-1 | CASSQEVGRGSYEQYF
TRBV7-9 | CASSLGGAVTGGYF
TRBV5-4 | CASSSGDTPYEQYF
TRBV23-1 | CASSHLDRAWGNQPQHF
TRBV6-1 | CASSEGAGTAHNEKLFF
TRBV7-2 | CASSLAPFGQLYGYTF
TRBV7-9 | CASSKGQGYEQYF
TRBV19 | CASSIWDRSGANVLTF